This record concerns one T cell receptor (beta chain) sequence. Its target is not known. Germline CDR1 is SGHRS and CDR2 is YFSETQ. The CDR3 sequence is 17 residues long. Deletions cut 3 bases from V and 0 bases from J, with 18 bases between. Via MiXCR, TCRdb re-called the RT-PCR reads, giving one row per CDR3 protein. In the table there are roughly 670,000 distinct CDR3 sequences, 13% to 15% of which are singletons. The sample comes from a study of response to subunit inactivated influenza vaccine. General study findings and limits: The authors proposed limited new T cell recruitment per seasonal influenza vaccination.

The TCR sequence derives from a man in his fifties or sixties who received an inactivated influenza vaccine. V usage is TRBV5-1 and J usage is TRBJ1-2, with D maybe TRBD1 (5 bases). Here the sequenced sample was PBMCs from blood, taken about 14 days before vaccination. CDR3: CASSYSVQDAPNYGYTF. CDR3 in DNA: TGCGCCAGCAGCTATTCGGTACAGGACGCACCTAACTATGGCTACACCTTC. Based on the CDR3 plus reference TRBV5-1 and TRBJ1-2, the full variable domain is KAGVTQTPRYLIKTRGQQVTLSCSPISGHRSVSWYQQTPGQGLQFLFEYFSETQRNKGNFPGRFSGRQFSNSRSEMNVSTLELGDSALYLCASSYSVQDAPNYGYTFGSGTRLTVV.